This TCR beta chain emerged from a study of tumor and adjacent non-tumor tissue in lung cancer. This sample's RNA came from whole unsorted tissue. Germline assignment: CDR1 SGHTA and CDR2 FQGTGA. V was trimmed by 7 bases and J by 10 bases, leaving 17 bases between them. CDR3 length: 13 amino acids. A modified ARM-PCR protocol with three rounds of nested PCR amplified TCRbeta. TCRdb re-called the multiplex PCR reads with MiXCR, one entry per CDR3 protein. The repertoire includes over 100,000 distinct CDR3 sequences, roughly 74% of them detected once, and more than 35% sits in the top ten. With regard to this clonotype: Antigen unknown.

Study results and caveats: Shorter survival was associated with higher TCR diversity in tumors.

This TCR derives from a woman aged 55-69 years with non-small cell lung cancer. V is TRBV7-3 and J is TRBJ2-1; the D gene is possibly TRBD2 (6 bases). The sample taken for sequencing was lung tumor tissue. Here the CDR3 reads CASNRDPAGEQFF. The CDR3 nucleotides read TGTGCCAGCAACCGAGATCCTGCGGGGGAGCAGTTCTTC.